This T cell receptor beta chain was identified during a study of T cell repertoires in cytomegalovirus infection. Overall study: Public signatures in TCR beta pointed to CMV infection and matching HLA type. General study findings and limits: Summed public TCR beta family frequency identified CMV carriers bearing the relevant HLA. There were HLA-C-restricted CMV-specific TCR beta clonotypes dominating the ex vivo response.

MiXCR, applied by TCRdb to the reads, yields one record per CDR3 protein. The sample has about 740,000 distinct CDR3 sequences, roughly a third seen once. Germline CDR1 is SGHDT and CDR2 is YYEEEE. This CDR3 comprises 14 residues. V trimming: 0 bases; J trimming: 6 bases; junction bases outside the gene matches: 5. Notes on this clonotype: The antigen is not known.

The sequence came from a human donor in good health (CMV status not recorded). Some clones in this sample may be carry-over from other donors' samples. The rearrangement joins TRBV5-6 to TRBJ2-7; 8 bases match TRBD1. The sample consisted of PBMCs. CDR3 region: CASSLGTGNFEQYF. For the CDR3, the DNA is TGTGCCAGCAGCTTGGGGACAGGGAACTTCGAGCAGTACTTC.